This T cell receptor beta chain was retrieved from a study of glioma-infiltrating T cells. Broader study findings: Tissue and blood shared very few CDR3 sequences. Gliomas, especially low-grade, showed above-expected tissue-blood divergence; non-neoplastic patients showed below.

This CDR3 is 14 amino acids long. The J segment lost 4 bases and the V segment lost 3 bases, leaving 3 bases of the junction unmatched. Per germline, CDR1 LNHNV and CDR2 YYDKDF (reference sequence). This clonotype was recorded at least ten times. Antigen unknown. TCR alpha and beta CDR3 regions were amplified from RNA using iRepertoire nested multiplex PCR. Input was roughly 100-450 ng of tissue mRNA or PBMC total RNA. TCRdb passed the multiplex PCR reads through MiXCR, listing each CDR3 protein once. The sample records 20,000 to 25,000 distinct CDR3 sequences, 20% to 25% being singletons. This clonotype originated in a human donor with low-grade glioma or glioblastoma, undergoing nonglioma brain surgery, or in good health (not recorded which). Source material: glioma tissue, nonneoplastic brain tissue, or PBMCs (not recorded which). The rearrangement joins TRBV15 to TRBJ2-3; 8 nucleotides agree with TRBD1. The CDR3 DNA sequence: TGTGCCACCAGCAGGAAACAGGGGGCAGATACGCAGTATTTT. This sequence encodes CATSRKQGADTQYF.